The TCR beta chain under discussion was sequenced for a study of blood T cell repertoires in COVID-19. CDR1 is MGHDK, CDR2 SYGVNS, per germline. The CDR3 is 14 residues long. Trimming cost V 3 bases and J 0 bases, with 9 bases left between them. Some clones are missing from TCRdb's copy, which holds only in-frame ones; the method was immunoSEQ multiplex PCR. The repertoire consists of 450,000 or so clones, with about 90% occurring once and the leading ten covering approximately 0.92%. This chain joins TRBV25-1 and TRBJ2-7; a weak D match, TRBD2 (5 bases). The receptor's source is a young man with COVID-19, enrolled during active disease. The sample was peripheral blood. CDR3: CASSDSGFSYEQYF. The CDR3 DNA reads as TGTGCCAGCAGTGATTCGGGGTTCTCCTACGAGCAGTACTTC.